The 19 T cell receptor beta chains presented below share a single source sample, sequenced in a study of breast tumors, draining lymph nodes, adjacent tissues (dated by TCRdb to between 2015 and 2016). Library preparation used multiplex PCR. The run used an Illumina HiSeq 2000. The public reads were reanalyzed by TCRdb: fastp trimming at Q25, MiXCR alignment, in-frame beta chains only. Duplicate CDR3 protein sequences are folded into a single record with the most common DNA and genes. The sample table holds under 350,000 distinct CDR3 sequences, of which over 25% were seen once. Together, the top ten hold roughly 1.2% of the sample. Lymph node samples came from the axillary draining lymph nodes of breast cancer patients. The sample comprised axillary lymph node tissue. The receptors originated from a female donor with breast cancer. Some clones in this sample may be carry-over from other donors' samples.

As for this clonotype: This may come from a read error, since a much larger clone is one base off. The chain employs TRBV20-1 and TRBJ2-1; 14 bases are shared with TRBD2. CDR1 is DFQATT and CDR2 is SNEGSKA in the germline V gene (reference sequence). The CDR3 sequence is 12 residues long. The CDR3 DNA follows: TGCAGGGCTAGGGGACTAGCGGGAGTCGCGTTCTTC. Translating it yields CRARGLAGVAFF.

In its sample, this clonotype was seen many times. V gene TRBV4-2 combines with J gene TRBJ2-2; no reliable D call. V lost 0 bases and J lost 6, with 11 bases in between. CDR3 size: 15 residues. CDR1 is LGHNA and CDR2 is YNFKEQ in the germline V gene. CDR3 sequence reads: CASSQEWGRAGELFF. CDR3 sequence (DNA): TGTGCCAGCAGCCAAGAATGGGGAAGAGCCGGGGAGCTGTTTTTT.

The gene calls are TRBV20-1 and TRBJ2-5, with TRBD2 matching 13 bases. Germline loops: CDR1 DFQATT, CDR2 SNEGSKA (reference sequence). CDR3 length equals 17 residues. Trimming took 7 bases from V and 2 from J; bases not matched to a gene: 13. CDR3 sequence (DNA): TGCAGTGAGTCCCGGACTAGCGGGGGAGCACTACAAGAGACCCAGTACTTC. It yields the protein CSESRTSGGALQETQYF.

There are many counts of this clonotype. The V gene is TRBV12-3 or TRBV12-4, the J gene TRBJ1-3; D is uncertain. Trimming cost V 7 bases and J 0 bases, with 13 bases left between them. The CDR3 has 15 amino acids. CDR3 sequence reads: CASTLGSVSGNTIYF. In DNA form, the CDR3 reads TGTGCCAGCACCCTTGGGAGCGTCTCTGGAAACACCATATATTTT.

A note on this clonotype: This may be a read error: a much more frequent sequence differs by one nucleotide. J is TRBJ2-1 and V is TRBV5-1; 10 positions match TRBD2. The CDR3 length is 17 residues. The J segment lost 8 bases and the V segment lost 2 bases, leaving 13 bases of the junction unmatched. The germline V gene has CDR1 SGHRS and CDR2 YFSETQ. The chain's CDR3 is CASSLVGAGGPSDEQFF. The CDR3 nucleotides read TGCGCCAGCAGCTTAGTAGGAGCGGGAGGGCCGTCGGATGAGCAGTTCTTC.

To note about this clonotype: A much larger clone is a single base away; this may be a read error. The chain uses TRBV11-2 and TRBJ2-1; D not resolved. This CDR3 spans 13 amino acids. V was trimmed by 4 bases and J by 11 bases, leaving 15 bases between them. In germline, CDR1 is SGHAT, CDR2 FQNNGV. CDR3 sequence: CASSSPYPAKQFF. CDR3 nucleotides: TGTGCCAGCAGCTCACCCTACCCAGCCAAGCAGTTCTTC.

This clonotype was recorded a few times. The rearrangement uses TRBV7-2 and TRBJ1-2, with D possibly being TRBD1 (6 bases). In germline, CDR1 is SGHTA, CDR2 FQGNSA. The CDR3 runs 19 residues. V lost 1 base and J lost 3, with 24 bases in between. The DNA of the CDR3 is TGTGCCAGCAGCTTAGAGGGGGGCCGGCTAAGGGGGACTCACTATGGCTACACCTTC. Encoded protein: CASSLEGGRLRGTHYGYTF.

This clonotype was recorded many times. V usage is TRBV6-1 and J usage is TRBJ2-3; D might be TRBD1 (6 bases). CDR1 is MNHNS, CDR2 SASEGT, per germline. V was trimmed by 8 bases and J by 10 bases, leaving 16 bases between them. The CDR3 runs 12 residues. The CDR3 DNA reads TGTGCCAGCGGCACTAGGGGGTATCCGCAGTATTTT. Protein sequence: CASGTRGYPQYF.

The chain carries TRBV12-3 or TRBV12-4 and TRBJ1-6; no clear D. This CDR3 is 12 amino acids long. Trimming took 8 bases from V and 8 from J, leaving 10 bases between them. The CDR3 here is CASPYSDSPLHF. The CDR3 nucleotides are TGTGCCAGCCCTTACAGTGATTCACCCCTCCACTTT.

In this sample, this clonotype turned up many times. V gene TRBV11-3 combines with J gene TRBJ2-1; no clear D. Trimming cost V 3 bases and J 5 bases, with 5 bases left between them. Germline lookup yields CDR1 SGHNT and CDR2 YENEEA. The CDR3 sequence is 12 residues long. CDR3 in amino acids: CASSFRNNEQFF. CDR3 DNA sequence: TGTGCCAGCAGCTTTCGGAACAATGAGCAGTTCTTC. Looking up the rest from reference TRBV11-3 and TRBJ2-1 gives the full variable domain: EAGVVQSPRYKIIEKKQPVAFWCNPISGHNTLYWYLQNLGQGPELLIRYENEEAVDDSQLPKDRFSAERLKGVDSTLKIQPAELGDSAVYLCASSFRNNEQFFGPGTRLTVL.

This clonotype has a count of ten or more. This chain joins TRBV4-1 and TRBJ2-7; 9 bases align to TRBD2. J lost 2 bases, V lost 3 bases, and 17 bases had no gene match. Germline-derived CDR1 and CDR2 are MGHRA and YSYEKL. There are 19 residues in the CDR3. The CDR3: CASSQSWAPTSGKTYEQYF. In nucleotides, the CDR3 is TGCGCCAGCAGCCAGTCCTGGGCCCCGACTAGCGGAAAAACCTACGAGCAGTACTTC.

In this sample, this clonotype turned up a few times. This may be a read error, as it is one base from a much larger clone. The chain links TRBV20-1 to TRBJ2-5, with D possibly called TRBD1 or TRBD2 (5 bases each). The CDR3 has 12 amino acids. CDR1 DFQATT and CDR2 SNEGSKA come from the germline V gene (reference sequence). The CDR3 region has the DNA TGCAGTGCCAGGGAGACAGTGGGGACCCCGTACTTC. This sequence encodes CSARETVGTPYF.

In its sample, this clonotype was seen many times. The chain carries TRBV7-9 and TRBJ2-3; D assignment may be TRBD1 or TRBD2 (5 bases each). The V end was cut by 8 bases, the J end by 2 bases, with 17 bases between. CDR1 and CDR2 (germline): SEHNR, FQNEAQ (reference sequence). This CDR3 has 15 residues. The DNA of the CDR3 is TGTGCCAGCCTATACGGGGACGGATCCACAGATACGCAGTATTTT. Amino acids: CASLYGDGSTDTQYF.

This clonotype has at least ten counts. The chain recombines TRBV7-9 with TRBJ2-3, with TRBD2 identical over 8 bases. The CDR3 consists of 15 residues. V shed 5 bases, J shed 3 bases, and the junction held 7 bases outside the gene matches. CDR1 and CDR2 (germline): SEHNR, FQNEAQ (reference sequence). In DNA, the CDR3 is TGTGCCAGCAGCAAAACTAGCGGCGGGACAGATACGCAGTATTTT. It specifies CASSKTSGGTDTQYF.

This clonotype was seen a handful of times. This rearrangement joins TRBV27 to TRBJ2-3; D unresolved. Per the germline V gene, CDR1 is MNHEY and CDR2 is SMNVEV (reference sequence). The CDR3 sequence is 14 residues long. V lost 0 bases and J 5 bases, leaving 9 bases between the germline ends. The CDR3 bases are TGTGCCAGCAGTTTATCGTTTAACCTAGATACGCAGTATTTT. Its protein product is CASSLSFNLDTQYF.

This clonotype was recorded at least ten times. J is TRBJ1-4 and V is TRBV3-1; D not certain. V lost 2 bases and J lost 8, with 12 bases in between. Looked up from germline, CDR1 is LGHDT and CDR2 is YNNKEL (reference sequence). This CDR3 spans 14 amino acids. In DNA form, the CDR3 reads TGTGCCAGCAGCCAATCGGATTCGAGGGAAAAACTGTTTTTT. This sequence encodes CASSQSDSREKLFF.

This clonotype was seen many times. J is TRBJ2-7 and V is TRBV6-5; 8 bases agree with TRBD2. The ends lost 2 bases at V and 6 bases at J; junction bases unmatched: 9. Germline V gives CDR1 MNHEY, CDR2 SVGAGI. This CDR3 has 15 residues. The CDR3 DNA reads as TGTGCCAGCAGTTACGGAGCGGGAGTGGTTCTCGAGCAGTACTTC. This codes for CASSYGAGVVLEQYF.

This clonotype has ten or more counts. The rearrangement links TRBV10-1 to TRBJ2-1; 9 nucleotides align to TRBD2. Losses at the gene ends were 5 bases for V and 15 bases for J; bases not matched to a gene: 11. CDR3 length equals 13 residues. Germline V gene sequence: CDR1 WNHNN, CDR2 SYGVQD (reference sequence). The CDR3 spells CASSQSSGEKWFF. The CDR3, as DNA: TGCGCCAGCAGTCAATCTAGCGGGGAAAAGTGGTTCTTC.

This chain connects TRBV24-1 to TRBJ1-1; D remains unclear. V lost 1 base and J 4 bases, leaving 21 bases between the germline ends. The V gene's germline CDR1 is KGHDR and CDR2 SFDVKD. This CDR3 comprises 18 residues. The CDR3 nucleotides read TGTGCCACCAGTGATTTCGCCCGGGCCCAGAAATTGGGCACTGAAGCTTTCTTT. This encodes CATSDFARAQKLGTEAFF.